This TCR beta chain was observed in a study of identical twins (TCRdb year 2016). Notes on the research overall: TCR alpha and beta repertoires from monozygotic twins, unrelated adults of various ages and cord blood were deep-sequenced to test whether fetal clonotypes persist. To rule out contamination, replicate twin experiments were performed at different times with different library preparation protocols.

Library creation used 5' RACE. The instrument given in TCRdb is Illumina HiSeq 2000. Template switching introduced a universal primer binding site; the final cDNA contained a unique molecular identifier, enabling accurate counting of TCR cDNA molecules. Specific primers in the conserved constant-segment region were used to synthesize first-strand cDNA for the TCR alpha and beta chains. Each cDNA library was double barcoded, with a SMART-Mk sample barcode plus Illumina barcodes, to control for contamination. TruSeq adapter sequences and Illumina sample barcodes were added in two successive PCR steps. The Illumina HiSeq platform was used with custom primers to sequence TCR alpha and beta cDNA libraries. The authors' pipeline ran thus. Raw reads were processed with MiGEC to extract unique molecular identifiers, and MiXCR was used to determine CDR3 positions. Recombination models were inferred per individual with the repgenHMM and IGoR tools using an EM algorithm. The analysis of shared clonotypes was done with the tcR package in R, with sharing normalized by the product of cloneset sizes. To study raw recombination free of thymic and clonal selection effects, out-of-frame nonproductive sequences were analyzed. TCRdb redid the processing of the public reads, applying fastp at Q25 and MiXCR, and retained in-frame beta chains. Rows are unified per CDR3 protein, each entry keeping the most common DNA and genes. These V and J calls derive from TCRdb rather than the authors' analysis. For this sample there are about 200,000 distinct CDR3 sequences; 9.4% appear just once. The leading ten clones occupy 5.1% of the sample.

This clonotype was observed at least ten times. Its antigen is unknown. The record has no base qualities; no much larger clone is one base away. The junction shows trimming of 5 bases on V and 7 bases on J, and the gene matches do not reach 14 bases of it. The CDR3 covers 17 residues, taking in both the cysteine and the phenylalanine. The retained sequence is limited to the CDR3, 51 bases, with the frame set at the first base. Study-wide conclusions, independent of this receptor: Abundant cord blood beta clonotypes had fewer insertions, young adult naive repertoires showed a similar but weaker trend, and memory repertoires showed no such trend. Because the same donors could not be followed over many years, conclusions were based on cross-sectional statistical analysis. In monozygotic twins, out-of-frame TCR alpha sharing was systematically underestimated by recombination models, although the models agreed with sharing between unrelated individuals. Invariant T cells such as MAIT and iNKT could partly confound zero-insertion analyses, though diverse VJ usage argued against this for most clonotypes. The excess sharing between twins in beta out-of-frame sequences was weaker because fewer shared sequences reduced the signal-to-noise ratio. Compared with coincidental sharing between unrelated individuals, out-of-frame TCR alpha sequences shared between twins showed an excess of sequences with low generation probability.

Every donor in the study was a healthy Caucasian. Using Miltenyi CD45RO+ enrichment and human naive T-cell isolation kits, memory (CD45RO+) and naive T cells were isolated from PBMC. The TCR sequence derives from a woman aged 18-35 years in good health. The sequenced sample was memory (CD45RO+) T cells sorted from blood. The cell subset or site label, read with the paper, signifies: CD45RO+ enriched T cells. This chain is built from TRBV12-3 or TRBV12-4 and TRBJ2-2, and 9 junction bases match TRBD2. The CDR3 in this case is CASSAARSGRIDGELFF. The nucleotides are TGTGCCAGCAGTGCCGCCAGGAGCGGGAGGATAGACGGGGAGCTGTTTTTT.